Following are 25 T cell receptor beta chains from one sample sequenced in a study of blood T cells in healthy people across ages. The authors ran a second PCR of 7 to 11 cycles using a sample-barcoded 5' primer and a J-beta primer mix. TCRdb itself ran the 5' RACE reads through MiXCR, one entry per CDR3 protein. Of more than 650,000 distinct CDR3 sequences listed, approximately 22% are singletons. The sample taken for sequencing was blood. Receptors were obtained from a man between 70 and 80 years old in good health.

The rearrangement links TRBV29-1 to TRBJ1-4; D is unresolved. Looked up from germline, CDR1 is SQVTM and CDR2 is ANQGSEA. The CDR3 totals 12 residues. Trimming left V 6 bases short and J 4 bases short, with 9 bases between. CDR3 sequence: CSVRTDNEKLFF. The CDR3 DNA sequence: TGCAGCGTGCGGACCGATAATGAAAAACTGTTTTTT.

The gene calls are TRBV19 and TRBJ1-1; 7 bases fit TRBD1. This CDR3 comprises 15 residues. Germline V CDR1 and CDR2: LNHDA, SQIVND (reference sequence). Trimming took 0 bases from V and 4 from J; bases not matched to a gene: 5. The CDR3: CASSIDPNRGTEAFF. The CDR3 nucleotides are TGTGCCAGTAGTATAGATCCCAACAGGGGCACTGAAGCTTTCTTT. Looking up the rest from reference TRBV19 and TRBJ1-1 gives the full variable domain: DGGITQSPKYLFRKEGQNVTLSCEQNLNHDAMYWYRQDPGQGLRLIYYSQIVNDFQKGDIAEGYSVSREKKESFPLTVTSAQKNPTAFYLCASSIDPNRGTEAFFGQGTRLTVV.

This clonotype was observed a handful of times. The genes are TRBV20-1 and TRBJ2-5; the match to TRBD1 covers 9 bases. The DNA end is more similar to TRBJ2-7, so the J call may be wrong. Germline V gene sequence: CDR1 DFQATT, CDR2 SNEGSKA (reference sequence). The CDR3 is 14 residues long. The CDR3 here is CSARTGGKEYEQYF. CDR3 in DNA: TGCAGTGCTAGAACAGGGGGCAAAGAGTACGAGCAGTACTTC.

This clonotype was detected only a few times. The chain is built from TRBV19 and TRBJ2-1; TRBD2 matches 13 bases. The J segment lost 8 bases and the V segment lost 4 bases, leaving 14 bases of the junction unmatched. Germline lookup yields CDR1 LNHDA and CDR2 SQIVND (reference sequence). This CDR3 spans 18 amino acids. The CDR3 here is CASSTRITSGRDEDEQFF. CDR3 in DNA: TGTGCCAGTAGTACTAGGATTACTAGCGGGAGGGATGAGGATGAGCAGTTCTTC.

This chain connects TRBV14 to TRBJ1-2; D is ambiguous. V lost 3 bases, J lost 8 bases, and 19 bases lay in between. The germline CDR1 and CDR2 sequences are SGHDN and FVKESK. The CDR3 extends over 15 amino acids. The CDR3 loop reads CASSHPQGGVEGYTF. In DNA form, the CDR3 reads TGTGCCAGCAGCCATCCCCAAGGCGGGGTGGAGGGCTACACCTTC.

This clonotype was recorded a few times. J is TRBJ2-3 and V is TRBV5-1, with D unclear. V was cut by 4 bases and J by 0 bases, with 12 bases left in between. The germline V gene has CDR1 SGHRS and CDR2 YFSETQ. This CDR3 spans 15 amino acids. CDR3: CASSMDRPSTDTQYF. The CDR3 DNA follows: TGCGCCAGCAGCATGGACCGCCCCAGCACAGATACGCAGTATTTT.

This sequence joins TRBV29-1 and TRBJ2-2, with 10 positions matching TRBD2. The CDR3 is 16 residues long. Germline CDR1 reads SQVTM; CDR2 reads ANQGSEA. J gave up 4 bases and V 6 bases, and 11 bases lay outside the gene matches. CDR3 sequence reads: CSVPRGASGSTGELFF. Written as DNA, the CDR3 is TGCAGCGTGCCGCGCGGAGCTAGCGGGAGCACCGGGGAGCTGTTTTTT.

CDR3 sequence (DNA): TGTGCCAGCAGCAATGGCTTGGGCAGGGAGCACGGAGAGACCCAGTACTTC. This gives the protein CASSNGLGREHGETQYF. The J gene is TRBJ2-1, the V gene TRBV12-3 or TRBV12-4; the D gene could be TRBD1 or TRBD2 (5 bases each). Near its end, the DNA agrees better with TRBJ2-5, so the J call may be wrong. CDR3 length: 17 amino acids.

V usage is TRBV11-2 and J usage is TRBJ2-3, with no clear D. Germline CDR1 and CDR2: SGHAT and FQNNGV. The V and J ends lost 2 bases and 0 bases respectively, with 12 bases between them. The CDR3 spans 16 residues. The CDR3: CASSLTLAGSTDTQYF. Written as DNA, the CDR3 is TGTGCCAGCAGCTTAACGCTGGCAGGAAGCACAGATACGCAGTATTTT.

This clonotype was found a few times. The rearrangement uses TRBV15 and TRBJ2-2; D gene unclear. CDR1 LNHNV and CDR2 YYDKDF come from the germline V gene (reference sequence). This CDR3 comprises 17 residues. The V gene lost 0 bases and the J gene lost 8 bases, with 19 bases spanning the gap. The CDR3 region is CATSRDKPGQNEGELFF. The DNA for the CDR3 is TGTGCCACCAGCAGAGATAAGCCCGGCCAAAACGAAGGGGAGCTGTTTTTT.

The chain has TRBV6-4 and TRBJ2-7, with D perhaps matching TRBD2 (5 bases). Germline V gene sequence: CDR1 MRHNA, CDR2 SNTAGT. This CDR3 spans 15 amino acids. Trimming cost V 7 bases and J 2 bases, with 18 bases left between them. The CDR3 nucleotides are TGTGCCAGCATTCTGACTACCCCGGCCGCCTACGAGCAGTACTTC. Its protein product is CASILTTPAAYEQYF.

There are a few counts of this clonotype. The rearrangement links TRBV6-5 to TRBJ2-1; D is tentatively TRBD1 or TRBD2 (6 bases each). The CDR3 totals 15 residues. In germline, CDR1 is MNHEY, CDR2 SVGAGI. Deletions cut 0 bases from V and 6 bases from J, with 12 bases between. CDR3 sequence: CASSYSRRGSNEQFF. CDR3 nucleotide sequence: TGTGCCAGCAGTTACTCGAGGAGGGGGAGCAATGAGCAGTTCTTC.

CDR3 amino acids: CASKREGSFYEQYV. The CDR3 region has the DNA TGTGCCAGTAAGCGGGAGGGCTCCTTCTACGAGCAGTACGTC. This chain joins TRBV6-6 and TRBJ2-7, with 10 bases that match TRBD2. Germline V lookup: CDR1 MNHNY, CDR2 SVGAGI (reference sequence). The V and J ends lost 9 bases and 3 bases, in that order; junction bases with no gene match: 8. This CDR3 comprises 14 residues.

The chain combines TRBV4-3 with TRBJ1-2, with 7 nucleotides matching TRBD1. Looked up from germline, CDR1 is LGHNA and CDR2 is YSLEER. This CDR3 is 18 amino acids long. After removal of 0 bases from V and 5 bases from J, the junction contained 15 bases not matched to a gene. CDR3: CASSQDIRGGALGYGYTF. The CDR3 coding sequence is TGCGCCAGCAGCCAAGATATTAGAGGGGGCGCTCTGGGGTATGGCTACACCTTC.

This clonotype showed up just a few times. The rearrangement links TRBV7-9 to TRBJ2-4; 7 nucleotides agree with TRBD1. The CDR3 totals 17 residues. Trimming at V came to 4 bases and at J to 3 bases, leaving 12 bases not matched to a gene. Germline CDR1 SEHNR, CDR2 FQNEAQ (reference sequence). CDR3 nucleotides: TGTGCCAGCAGCTCAACAGGGGCAGGCTTGGACAAAAACATTCAGTACTTC. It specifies CASSSTGAGLDKNIQYF. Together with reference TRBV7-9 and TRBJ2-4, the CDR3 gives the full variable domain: DTGVSQNPRHKITKRGQNVTFRCDPISEHNRLYWYRQTLGQGPEFLTYFQNEAQLEKSRLLSDRFSAERPKGSFSTLEIQRTEQGDSAMYLCASSSTGAGLDKNIQYFGAGTRLSVL.

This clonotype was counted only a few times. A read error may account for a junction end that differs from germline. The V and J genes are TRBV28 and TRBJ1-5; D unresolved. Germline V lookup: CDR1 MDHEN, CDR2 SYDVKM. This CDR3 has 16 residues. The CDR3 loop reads CASSLGFGYSSQPQHF. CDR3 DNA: TGTGCCAGCAGTTTAGGGTTCGGGTATAGCAGTCAGCCCCAGCATTTT.

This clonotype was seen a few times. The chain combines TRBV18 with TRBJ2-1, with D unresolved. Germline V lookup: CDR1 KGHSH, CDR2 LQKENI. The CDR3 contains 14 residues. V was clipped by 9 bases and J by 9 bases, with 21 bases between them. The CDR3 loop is CASGRSSRVVEQFF. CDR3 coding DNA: TGTGCCAGTGGCCGGTCCTCTAGGGTAGTTGAGCAGTTCTTC.

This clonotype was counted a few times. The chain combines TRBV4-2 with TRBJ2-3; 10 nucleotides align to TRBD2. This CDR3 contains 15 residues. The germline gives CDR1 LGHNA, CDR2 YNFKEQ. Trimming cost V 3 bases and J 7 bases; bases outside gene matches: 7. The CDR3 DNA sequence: TGTGCCAGCAGCCAGGTAGCGGGGGGAATTAATACGCAGTATTTT. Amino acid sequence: CASSQVAGGINTQYF.

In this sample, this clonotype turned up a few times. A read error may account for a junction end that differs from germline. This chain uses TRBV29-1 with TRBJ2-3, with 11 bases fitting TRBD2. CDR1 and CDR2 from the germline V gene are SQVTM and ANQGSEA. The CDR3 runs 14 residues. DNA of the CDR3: TGCGGCGTCCCGACTAGCGGGGTCACAGATACGCAGTATTTT. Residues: CGVPTSGVTDTQYF.

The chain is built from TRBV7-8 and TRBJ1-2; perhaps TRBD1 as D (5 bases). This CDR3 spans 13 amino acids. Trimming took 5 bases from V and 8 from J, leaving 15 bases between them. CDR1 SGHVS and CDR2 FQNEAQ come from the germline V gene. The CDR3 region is CASSRLPAGGYTF. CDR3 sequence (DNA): TGTGCCAGCAGCCGTCTCCCCGCAGGGGGCTACACCTTC.

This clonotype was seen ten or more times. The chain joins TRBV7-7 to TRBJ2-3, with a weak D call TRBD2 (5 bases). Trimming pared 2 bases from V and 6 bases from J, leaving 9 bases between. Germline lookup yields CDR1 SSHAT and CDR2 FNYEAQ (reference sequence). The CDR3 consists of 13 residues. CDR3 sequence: CASSLNGKDTQYF. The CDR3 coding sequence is TGTGCCAGCAGCTTAAACGGGAAGGATACGCAGTATTTT.

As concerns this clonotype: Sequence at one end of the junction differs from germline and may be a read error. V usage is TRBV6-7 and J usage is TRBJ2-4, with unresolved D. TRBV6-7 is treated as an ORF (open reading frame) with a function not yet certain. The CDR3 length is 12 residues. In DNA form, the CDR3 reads TGTGCCAGCAGTCCGGTGCATTTAGCTGGAAACTTC. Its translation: CASSPVHLAGNF.

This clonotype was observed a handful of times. DNA of the CDR3: TGTGCCAGCACCCAGGGGGTAGGGGAGCTGTTTTTT. Amino acid sequence: CASTQGVGELFF. The chain joins TRBV12-3 or TRBV12-4 to TRBJ2-2; TRBD1 aligns across 7 bases. V dropped 7 bases and J dropped 8; count of bases not matched to a gene: 4. The CDR3 has 12 amino acids.

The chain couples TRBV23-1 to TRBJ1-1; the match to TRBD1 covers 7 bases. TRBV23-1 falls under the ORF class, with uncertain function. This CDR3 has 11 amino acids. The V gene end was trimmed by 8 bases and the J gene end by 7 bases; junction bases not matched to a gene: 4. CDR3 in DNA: TGCGCCAGCGCCGACAGGGTTGAAGCTTTCTTT. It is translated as CASADRVEAFF.

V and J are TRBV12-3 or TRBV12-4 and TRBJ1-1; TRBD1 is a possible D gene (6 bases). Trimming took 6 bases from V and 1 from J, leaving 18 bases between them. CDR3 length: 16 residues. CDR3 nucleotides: TGTGCCAGCAGACCTAGCTCCAGGGGCTGGAACACTGAAGCTTTCTTT. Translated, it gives CASRPSSRGWNTEAFF.